This T cell receptor beta chain was obtained from a study of T-cell reconstitution after alpha-beta-depleted transplantation in children. Unique molecular identifiers were incorporated when the TCRbeta library was constructed. MiXCR, applied by TCRdb to the PCR reads, yields one record per CDR3 protein. Of about 540,000 distinct CDR3 sequences listed, around 18% are singletons. Per the germline V gene, CDR1 is SGHTA and CDR2 is FQGNSA. This CDR3 spans 15 amino acids. V lost 5 bases and J lost 5, with 17 bases in between. The material was PBMCs from the stem cell graft donor, obtained from the stem cell graft. The chain uses TRBV7-2 and TRBJ2-3; D not certain. This receptor was obtained from a human donor who donated a stem cell graft to a child with acute lymphoblastic leukemia. The CDR3 is CASSRAASHGDTQYF. The DNA for the CDR3 is TGTGCCAGCAGCCGAGCAGCGTCCCACGGAGATACGCAGTATTTT.